The 26 T cell receptor beta chains listed next were all sequenced from one sample in a study of T cell responses to AZD1222 COVID-19 vaccine. TCRdb's copy holds only in-frame clones and misses some; the assay was immunoSEQ multiplex PCR. The table lists around 150,000 clones, 94% of them singletons, with over 0.95% in the top ten. The sample in question was peripheral blood, obtained on day 0 of AZD1222 vaccination. These receptors were obtained from an adult in good health.

This clone was seen only once. The V call is TRBV4-1, the J call TRBJ2-7; D gene ambiguous. The CDR3 spans 15 residues. The germline V gene encodes CDR1 MGHRA and CDR2 YSYEKL. Trimming removed 0 bases at V and 0 bases at J, with 9 bases between. The CDR3 here is CASSQDKLFSYEQYV. The CDR3 DNA sequence: TGCGCCAGCAGCCAAGATAAACTATTCTCCTACGAGCAGTACGTC.

The rearrangement links TRBV20-1 to TRBJ1-5; 7 nucleotides match TRBD1. Germline V gene lookup returns CDR1 DFQATT and CDR2 SNEGSKA (reference sequence). V lost 3 bases to trimming and J lost 0 bases; unmatched junction nucleotides: 5. The CDR3 runs 15 residues. The CDR3, as DNA: TGCAGTGCTAGTCCCAGGGGGAATAGCAATCAGCCCCAGCATTTT. This codes for CSASPRGNSNQPQHF.

This clone was seen just once. This rearrangement joins TRBV6-6 to TRBJ2-3, with TRBD2 identical over 10 bases. V gave up 6 bases and J gave up 4 bases; unmatched junction bases: 13. CDR1 MNHNY and CDR2 SVGAGI come from the germline V gene (reference sequence). The CDR3 has 17 amino acids. Here the CDR3 reads CASSRAGTSDISDTQYF. Here the CDR3 DNA reads TGTGCCAGCAGCCGAGCGGGGACTAGCGATATATCAGATACGCAGTATTTT.

This chain uses TRBV5-1 with TRBJ1-5; D is possibly TRBD1 (6 bases). This CDR3 is built from 16 residues. From germline, CDR1 is SGHRS and CDR2 YFSETQ. V lost 4 bases and J lost 3, with 17 bases in between. The CDR3 region has the DNA TGCGCCAGCAGCCCCGAGGGGGGGTATGCCAATCAGCCCCAGCATTTT. Amino acid sequence: CASSPEGGYANQPQHF.

The gene calls are TRBV28 and TRBJ1-3, with D possibly being TRBD1 (5 bases). Germline CDR1 and CDR2: MDHEN and SYDVKM. V lost 6 bases and J lost 0, with 21 bases in between. The CDR3 extends over 18 amino acids. This CDR3 reads CASSPGGFGFDSGNTIYF. The CDR3 DNA follows: TGTGCCAGCAGCCCCGGGGGGTTCGGGTTTGACTCTGGAAACACCATATATTTT.

The chain is built from TRBV4-1 and TRBJ1-5, with D hard to call. CDR3 length: 15 amino acids. Trimming stripped 5 bases from V and 3 bases from J, with 14 bases between. Germline CDR1 reads MGHRA; CDR2 reads YSYEKL. CDR3 DNA: TGCGCCAGCAGCTTGCTTGAGGGAGCCAATCAGCCCCAGCATTTT. As protein: CASSLLEGANQPQHF.

This chain uses TRBV27 with TRBJ2-1; tentatively, D is TRBD1 (6 bases). CDR3 length equals 16 residues. V was shortened by 6 bases and J by 4 bases, with 19 bases between the two germline ends. CDR1 is MNHEY, CDR2 SMNVEV, per germline (reference sequence). CDR3 nucleotides: TGTGCCAGCAGCAGAGCCTTCAGGGGCCTGTACAATGAGCAGTTCTTC. Translating gives CASSRAFRGLYNEQFF.

V is TRBV19 and J is TRBJ1-2; D is undetermined. Germline CDR1 reads LNHDA; CDR2 reads SQIVND (reference sequence). Trimming removed 4 bases at V and 4 bases at J, with 13 bases between. The CDR3 has 14 amino acids. CDR3 DNA: TGTGCCAGTAGTAAAGGAGTGGAGCTCTATGGCTACACCTTC. Translated: CASSKGVELYGYTF.

This chain joins TRBV3-1 (or the pseudogene TRBV3-2) and TRBJ1-1; 8 bases fit TRBD1. J was trimmed by 2 bases and V by 7 bases; bases with no gene match: 9. The CDR3 runs 15 residues. Germline loops: CDR1 LGHDT, CDR2 YNNKEL (reference sequence). CDR3 sequence (DNA): TGTGCCAGCACCCTACACAGGGGGAGTAACACTGAAGCTTTCTTT. This gives the protein CASTLHRGSNTEAFF.

V is TRBV7-8 and J is TRBJ1-1; D is undetermined. The CDR3 runs to 15 residues. Germline V gene sequence: CDR1 SGHVS, CDR2 FQNEAQ. V dropped 1 base and J dropped 3 bases, with 12 bases sitting between them. This CDR3 reads CASSLGFVGYTEAFF. Written as DNA, the CDR3 is TGTGCCAGCAGCTTAGGTTTCGTGGGATACACTGAAGCTTTCTTT.

This clone was seen a handful of times. The rearrangement links TRBV4-1 to TRBJ1-5; D uncertain. Trimming removed 1 base at V and 2 bases at J, with 9 bases between. The CDR3 spans 15 residues. The germline V gene encodes CDR1 MGHRA and CDR2 YSYEKL. As DNA, the CDR3 is TGCGCCAGCAGCCAAGTCTTTGGGGGCAATCAGCCCCAGCATTTT. Translating it yields CASSQVFGGNQPQHF.

About this clone itself: The junction shows a germline mismatch at one end, possibly a read error. V is TRBV3-1 (or the pseudogene TRBV3-2) and J is TRBJ1-2; 10 bases align to TRBD1. CDR1 is LGHDT, CDR2 YNNKEL, per germline (reference sequence). The CDR3 consists of 13 residues. CDR3 nucleotide sequence: TGTGCCAGCAGCCAAGGGACAGGGGGTGGCAACACCTTC. Residues: CASSQGTGGGNTF.

The V call is TRBV6-5, the J call TRBJ2-5; tentative D call: TRBD1 (5 bases). CDR1 is MNHEY, CDR2 SVGAGI, per germline. The CDR3 spans 14 residues. Trimming removed 2 bases at V and 4 bases at J, with 11 bases between. The CDR3 protein is CASSYRQGGETQYF. DNA of the CDR3: TGTGCCAGCAGTTACCGCCAGGGTGGAGAGACCCAGTACTTC.

This rearrangement joins TRBV14 to TRBJ2-1; 7 bases fit TRBD1. Germline lookup yields CDR1 SGHDN and CDR2 FVKESK. V gave up 3 bases and J gave up 0 bases; unmatched junction bases: 8. CDR3 length: 17 residues. CDR3 protein: CASSHRGTASSYNEQFF. CDR3 coding DNA: TGTGCCAGCAGCCACAGAGGGACAGCGAGCTCCTACAATGAGCAGTTCTTC.

This chain uses TRBV6-2 or TRBV6-3 with TRBJ1-5, with 10 bases aligning to TRBD1. Germline V gene sequence: CDR1 MNHEY, CDR2 SVGEGT. The CDR3 is 16 residues long. The J segment lost 10 bases and the V segment lost 5 bases, leaving 14 bases of the junction unmatched. DNA of the CDR3: TGTGCCAGCAGTACCCTACTGGGACAGGGGCGCGGACCCCAGCATTTT. This codes for CASSTLLGQGRGPQHF.

The chain combines TRBV27 with TRBJ1-2; a possible D gene is TRBD1 (6 bases). V was cut by 6 bases and J by 2 bases, with 22 bases left in between. Per germline, CDR1 MNHEY and CDR2 SMNVEV (reference sequence). The CDR3 is 17 residues long. The CDR3 nucleotides read TGTGCCAGCAGACAGCTCGATTCAGGGGTTCCCAACTATGGCTACACCTTC. It yields the protein CASRQLDSGVPNYGYTF.

This clone was recorded once. The gene calls are TRBV18 and TRBJ1-2; D is perhaps TRBD1 (5 bases). The germline CDR1 and CDR2 sequences are KGHSH and LQKENI. This CDR3 has 13 residues. Trimming cost V 6 bases and J 6 bases, with 14 bases left between them. In nucleotides, the CDR3 is TGTGCCAGCTCTCTGGGGGAGCAGAATGGCTACACCTTC. It yields the protein CASSLGEQNGYTF.

The V gene is TRBV30, the J gene TRBJ2-2; the D is unclear. Germline V gene lookup returns CDR1 GTSNPN and CDR2 SVGIG (reference sequence). V was clipped by 1 base and J by 3 bases, with 15 bases between them. This CDR3 has 16 amino acids. CDR3 in amino acids: CAWSANLRRDTGELFF. The CDR3 DNA reads TGTGCCTGGAGTGCAAACCTACGGAGAGACACCGGGGAGCTGTTTTTT.

The chain joins TRBV5-4 to TRBJ2-5; TRBD2 is a possible D gene (5 bases). V was cut by 0 bases and J by 2 bases, with 8 bases left in between. The length of the CDR3 is 14 residues. Germline CDR1 and CDR2: SGHNT and YYREEE (reference sequence). As DNA, the CDR3 is TGTGCCAGCAGCTTGGCAGCGGCGCAAGAGACCCAGTACTTC. Its protein is CASSLAAAQETQYF.

The chain recombines TRBV6-5 with TRBJ1-2; D is ambiguous. From germline, CDR1 is MNHEY and CDR2 SVGAGI. V was pared by 6 bases and J by 4 bases, with 12 bases between. The CDR3 totals 13 residues. The CDR3 DNA reads as TGTGCCAGCAGACTCGGCGGCCCCTATGGCTACACCTTC. Encoded protein: CASRLGGPYGYTF.

This chain uses TRBV11-2 with TRBJ1-1; no firm D call. The ends were cut back, 0 bases at V and 4 bases at J, with 9 bases in the middle. Per germline, CDR1 SGHAT and CDR2 FQNNGV. The CDR3 has 14 amino acids. The CDR3 reads CASSLDAGSTEAFF. The CDR3 DNA reads as TGTGCCAGCAGCTTAGATGCTGGGAGCACTGAAGCTTTCTTT.

The chain links TRBV12-3 or TRBV12-4 to TRBJ2-7; tentative D call: TRBD2 (5 bases). V was pared by 5 bases and J by 2 bases, with 10 bases between. The CDR3 consists of 13 residues. In DNA form, the CDR3 reads TGTGCCAGCAGTAGGAGCGGTACCTACGAGCAGTACGTC. This sequence encodes CASSRSGTYEQYV.

The V and J genes are TRBV9 and TRBJ2-2; possibly TRBD1 for D (6 bases). The CDR3 loop spans 14 amino acids. V dropped 3 bases and J dropped 3 bases, with 9 bases sitting between them. From germline, CDR1 is SGDLS and CDR2 YYNGEE. The CDR3 reads CASSGGRYTGELFF. The CDR3 nucleotides are TGTGCCAGCAGCGGGGGGCGATACACCGGGGAGCTGTTTTTT.

As DNA, the CDR3 is TGTGCCAGCAGCTCACAGGGACAGGACAACACCGGGGAGCTGTTTTTT. Protein: CASSSQGQDNTGELFF. The rearrangement links TRBV7-3 to TRBJ2-2; 8 positions agree with TRBD1. V trimming: 4 bases; J trimming: 2 bases; junction bases outside the gene matches: 6. CDR1 SGHTA and CDR2 FQGTGA come from the germline V gene. This CDR3 region has 16 residues. The entire variable domain, with the rest obtained from reference TRBV7-3 and TRBJ2-2, is as follows: GAGVSQTPSNKVTEKGKYVELRCDPISGHTALYWYRQSLGQGPEFLIYFQGTGAADDSGLPNDRFFAVRPEGSVSTLKIQRTERGDSAVYLCASSSQGQDNTGELFFGEGSRLTVL.

This sequence joins TRBV14 and TRBJ2-2; D is ambiguous. Trimming took off 1 base at V and 6 bases at J, with 9 bases between the two ends. CDR1 and CDR2 from the germline V gene are SGHDN and FVKESK. The CDR3 is 14 residues long. The CDR3 nucleotides are TGTGCCAGCAGCCAAGTAATTCAGGCCGGGGAGCTGTTTTTT. Protein: CASSQVIQAGELFF.

The rearrangement links TRBV7-9 to TRBJ1-2; TRBD1 is a possible D gene (6 bases). CDR1 is SEHNR, CDR2 FQNEAQ, per germline (reference sequence). This CDR3 has 16 amino acids. Trimming took off 1 base at V and 1 base at J, with 13 bases between the two ends. The CDR3 loop is CASSLVGATVNYGYTF. As DNA, the CDR3 is TGTGCCAGCAGCTTAGTGGGGGCAACAGTTAACTATGGCTACACCTTC. The full variable domain, with the rest looked up from reference TRBV7-9 and TRBJ1-2, is DTGVSQNPRHKITKRGQNVTFRCDPISEHNRLYWYRQTLGQGPEFLTYFQNEAQLEKSRLLSDRFSAERPKGSFSTLEIQRTEQGDSAMYLCASSLVGATVNYGYTFGSGTRLTVV.